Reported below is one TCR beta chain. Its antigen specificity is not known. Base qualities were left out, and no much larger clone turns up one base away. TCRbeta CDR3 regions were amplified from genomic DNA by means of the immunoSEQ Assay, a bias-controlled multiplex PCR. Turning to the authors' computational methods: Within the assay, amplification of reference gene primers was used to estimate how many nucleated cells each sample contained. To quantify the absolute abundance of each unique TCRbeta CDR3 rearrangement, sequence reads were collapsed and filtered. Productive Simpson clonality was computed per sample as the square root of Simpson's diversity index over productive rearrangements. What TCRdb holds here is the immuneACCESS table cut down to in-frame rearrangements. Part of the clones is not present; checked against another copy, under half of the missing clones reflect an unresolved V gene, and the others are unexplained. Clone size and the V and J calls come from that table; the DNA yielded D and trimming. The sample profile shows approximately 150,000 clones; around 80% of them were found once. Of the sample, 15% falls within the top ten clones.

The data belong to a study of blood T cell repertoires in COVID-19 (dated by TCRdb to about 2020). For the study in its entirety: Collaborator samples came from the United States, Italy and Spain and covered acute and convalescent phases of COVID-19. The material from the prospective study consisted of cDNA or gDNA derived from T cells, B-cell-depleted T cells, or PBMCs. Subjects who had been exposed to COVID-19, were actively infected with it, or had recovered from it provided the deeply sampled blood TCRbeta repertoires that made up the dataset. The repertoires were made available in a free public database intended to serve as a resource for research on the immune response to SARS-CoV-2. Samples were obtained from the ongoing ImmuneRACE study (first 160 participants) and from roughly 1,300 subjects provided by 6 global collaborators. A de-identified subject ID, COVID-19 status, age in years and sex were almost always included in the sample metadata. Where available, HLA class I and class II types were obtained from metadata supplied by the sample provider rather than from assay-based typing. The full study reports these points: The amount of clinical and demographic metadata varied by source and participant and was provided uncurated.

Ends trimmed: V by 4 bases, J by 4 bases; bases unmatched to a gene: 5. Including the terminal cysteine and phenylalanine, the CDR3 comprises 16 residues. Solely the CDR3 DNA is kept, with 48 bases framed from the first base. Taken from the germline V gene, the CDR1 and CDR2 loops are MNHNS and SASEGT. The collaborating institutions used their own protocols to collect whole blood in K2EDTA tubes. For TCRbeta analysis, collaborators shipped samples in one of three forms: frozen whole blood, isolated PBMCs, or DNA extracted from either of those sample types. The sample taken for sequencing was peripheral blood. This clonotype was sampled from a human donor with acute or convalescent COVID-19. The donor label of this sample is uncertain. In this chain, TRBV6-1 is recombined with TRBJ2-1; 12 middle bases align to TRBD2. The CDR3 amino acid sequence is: CASSGYGTSGYNEQFF. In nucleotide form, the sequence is TGTGCCAGCAGTGGATACGGGACTAGCGGGTACAATGAGCAGTTCTTC.